This TCR beta chain is drawn from a study of identical twins. Study-wide results and limits: A partial confounding effect on zero-insertion analyses could come from invariant MAIT and iNKT cells.

Germline V CDR1 and CDR2: MNHEY, SMNVEV (reference sequence). The CDR3 spans 16 residues. Trimming removed 0 bases at V and 2 bases at J, with 14 bases between. TCRdb processed the 5' RACE reads anew with MiXCR; each CDR3 protein has one entry. The repertoire holds roughly 630,000 distinct CDR3 sequences, just over 7% seen once, with 1.6% in the top ten. This clonotype showed up just a few times. The antigen is unknown. The sample was also linked to a second study, of yellow fever vaccine responses in identical twins. As that report states: Twins' vaccine T cell responses reportedly seemed partly convergent and partly personalized.

The chain links TRBV27 to TRBJ2-7; TRBD2 might be the D (5 bases). Sequencing was carried out using PBMCs. The sequence was collected from a woman aged 18-30 years in good health. The CDR3 loop reads CASSLSWGDETYEQYF. The CDR3 bases are TGTGCCAGCAGTTTATCGTGGGGAGACGAAACCTACGAGCAGTACTTC.